This T cell receptor (beta chain) stems from a study of vaccination effects on CD4 cells after COVID-19. Study at large: Sample donation by two convalescent patients took place 16 days and one week before vaccination.

Details on this clone: The antigen is unknown.

Looked up from germline, CDR1 is KGHSH and CDR2 is LQKENI. There are 15 residues in the CDR3. J gave up 3 bases and V 4 bases, and 3 bases lay outside the gene matches. Study observations and caveats: Late post-vaccination samples showed marked contraction of infection- and vaccine-induced clones.

This table comes from immunoSEQ multiplex PCR, and its TCRdb copy is limited to in-frame clones, with some not included. The sample has roughly 57,000 clones; more than 65% are singletons. Before sequencing, viral peptide pools were used by the ViraFEST assay to expand antigen-specific CD4+ T cells. The authors isolated CD4+ T cells after ten to eleven days of culture. It was between March and December 2020 that the person had a SARS-CoV-2 infection confirmed by PCR. The chain joins TRBV18 to TRBJ2-7; 13 bases fit TRBD2. This receptor was obtained from a human donor who had a prior SARS-CoV-2 infection. Sequenced material: CD4+ T cells from PBMCs cultured with HIV peptides, taken before COVID-19 vaccination. The subset here: HIV-1 Nef peptide pool negative control/reference culture. The CDR3 bases are TGTGCCAGCTCACAACTAGCGGGAGGGAACTACGAGCAGTACTTC. Translated, it gives CASSQLAGGNYEQYF.